A selection of T cell receptor beta chains follows, all from one sample in a study of blood T cell repertoires in COVID-19. The repertoire was sequenced with immunoSEQ multiplex PCR; TCRdb's copy has only in-frame clones and lacks some. The sample has fewer than 90,000 clones, over 65% seen once; the top ten hold over 9.5%. Material for sequencing was peripheral blood. These receptors all come from a human donor in a cohort sampled during active COVID-19. The CDR3 runs from the conserved cysteine through the conserved F or W. D genes are given only for firm matches. Clone size is shown for a subset of rows, as once, few, many or a class of expanded clone.

D | J | V | size | DNA | CDR3
TRBD1 | TRBJ1-6 | TRBV18 | . | TGTGCCAGCTCACCTCAACAGACAGGGCCTAATTCACCCCTCCACTTT | CASSPQQTGPNSPLHF
TRBD1 | TRBJ2-1 | TRBV24-1 | . | TGTGCCACCAGTGATTTGCGGGACAGGGATTATGAGCAGTTCTTC | CATSDLRDRDYEQFF
. | TRBJ1-4 | TRBV15 | . | TGTGCCACCAGCAGAGATCGGACAACAACTAATGAAAAACTGTTTTTT | CATSRDRTTTNEKLFF
. | TRBJ2-5 | TRBV19 | . | TGTGCCAGTAGCGGGACTCCCCAGAGGGAGACCCAGTACTTC | CASSGTPQRETQYF
TRBD1 | TRBJ1-2 | TRBV10-3 | . | TGTGCCAGTTCCGGGACAGGGGGGGTCGGCTACACCTTC | CASSGTGGVGYTF
. | TRBJ1-5 | TRBV9 | . | TGTGCCAGCAGCGTAGTCGTGGCCATCAATCAGCCCCAGCATTTT | CASSVVVAINQPQHF
. | TRBJ2-5 | TRBV6-1 | . | TGTGCCAGCAGTGTAGCAGGGGCCGCTCAAGAGACCCAGTACTTC | CASSVAGAAQETQYF
TRBD2 | TRBJ2-1 | TRBV7-2 | once | TGTGCCAGCAGCTCCGCTAGCGGCCCCTACAATGAGCAGTTCTTC | CASSSASGPYNEQFF
. | TRBJ2-7 | TRBV5-1 | . | TGCGCCAGCAGCTTTGGGGGGGCAGCCGTCGAGCAGTACTTC | CASSFGGAAVEQYF
TRBD2 | TRBJ2-3 | TRBV9 | . | TGTGCCAGCAGCGCAGGGACTAGCGGGAGTTGGGATACGCAGTATTTT | CASSAGTSGSWDTQYF
. | TRBJ1-2 | TRBV30 | few | TGTGCCTGCATCGCGGGGCTGGGTGGCTACACCTTC | CACIAGLGGYTF
TRBD1 | TRBJ2-5 | TRBV7-2 | few | TGTGCCAGCAGCTTGGGACAGGGGATAGAGACCCAGTACTTC | CASSLGQGIETQYF
. | TRBJ2-6 | TRBV27 | . | TGTGCCAGCAGTTTAGCCCCTGGAGCTTTACCTGGGGCCAACGTCCTGACTTTC | CASSLAPGALPGANVLTF
TRBD1 | TRBJ2-5 | TRBV24-1 | . | TGTGCCACCAGTGATTGGGGGACAGGGGGAGAGACCCAGTACTTC | CATSDWGTGGETQYF
. | TRBJ1-6 | TRBV2 | many | TGTGCCAGCACTTATACATCACCCCTCCACTTT | CASTYTSPLHF
TRBD2 | TRBJ2-5 | TRBV30 | . | TGTGCCTGGACTAGCGGGGGGGTTGAGACCCAGTACTTC | CAWTSGGVETQYF
TRBD1 | TRBJ1-6 | TRBV6-6 | once | TGTGCCAGCAGTTGGACAGGGCGGAATTCACCCCTCCACTTT | CASSWTGRNSPLHF
. | TRBJ1-2 | TRBV6-5 | . | TGTGCCAGCTACGGGGGGGGGCAGACTAACTATGGCTACACCTTC | CASYGGGQTNYGYTF
. | TRBJ1-5 | TRBV19 | . | TGTGCCAGTAGTCCTCGCCGGGACACTAATCAGCCCCAGCATTTT | CASSPRRDTNQPQHF
TRBD1 | TRBJ2-2 | TRBV6-2/TRBV6-3 | . | TGTGCCAGCAGTCGAGACAGGGTCGTCCCCGGGGAGCTGTTTTTT | CASSRDRVVPGELFF
. | TRBJ1-2 | TRBV19 | once | TGTGCCAGTAGCCCTCACCCCCGGTATGGCTACACCTTC | CASSPHPRYGYTF
TRBD2 | TRBJ2-1 | TRBV4-1 | . | TGCGCCAGCAGCCATCCCGGGACTAGCGGGCGTAATGAGCAGTTCTTC | CASSHPGTSGRNEQFF
. | TRBJ1-4 | TRBV5-1 | . | TGCGCCAGCAGCTTAGCATCAACTAATGAAAAACTGTTTTTT | CASSLASTNEKLFF
. | TRBJ2-2 | TRBV23-1 | . | TGCGCCAGCAGTCAATCTAGCGTGTCGAACACCGGGGAGCTGTTTTTT | CASSQSSVSNTGELFF
TRBD2 | TRBJ2-1 | TRBV14 | once | TGTGCCAGCAGCCCCCCCCTAGGACTAGCGGGTTATGAGCAGTTCTTC | CASSPPLGLAGYEQFF
. | TRBJ1-1 | TRBV4-1 | . | TGCGCCAGCAGCCAAACAGGGATTCAGGACACTGAAGCTTTCTTT | CASSQTGIQDTEAFF
TRBD1 | TRBJ1-1 | TRBV3-1/TRBV3-2 | . | TGTGCCAGCAGCCAATCGGACAGGCGAAACACTGAAGCTTTCTTT | CASSQSDRRNTEAFF
TRBD1 | TRBJ2-7 | TRBV11-2 | . | TGTGCCAGCAGCCCTGGGTTTGCAGGGGGCTACGAGCAGTACTTC | CASSPGFAGGYEQYF
. | TRBJ2-7 | TRBV11-2 | . | TGTGCCAGCAGCTTTTCGAGGGTGTATGGCGAGCAGTACTTC | CASSFSRVYGEQYF
TRBD1 | TRBJ2-7 | TRBV7-9 | once | TGTGCCAGCAGTACCCGGGACAGGGGTGAGCAGTACTTC | CASSTRDRGEQYF
TRBD2 | TRBJ2-7 | TRBV9 | . | TGTGCCAGCAGCGGGGTAGCGGGAGCGGAGTACGAGCAGTACTTC | CASSGVAGAEYEQYF
. | TRBJ2-3 | TRBV5-1 | . | TGCGCCAGCAGCTTGGGCCATTCAGCGGGCACAGATACGCAGTATTTT | CASSLGHSAGTDTQYF
TRBD1 | TRBJ1-1 | TRBV6-5 | . | TGTGCCAGCAGCCCCGGACAGGGGGCAACAGTGGCTTTCTTT | CASSPGQGATVAFF
. | TRBJ2-2 | TRBV11-3 | . | TGTGCCAGCAGCTTAACTAGTTCGAACACCGGGGAGCTGTTTTTT | CASSLTSSNTGELFF
. | TRBJ2-6 | TRBV29-1 | once | TGCAGCGTTGAACATGCTGGGGCCAACGTCCTGACTTTC | CSVEHAGANVLTF
. | TRBJ2-3 | TRBV10-3 | . | TGTGCCACCCGGGGACTTATCACAGATACGCAGTATTTT | CATRGLITDTQYF
TRBD2 | TRBJ2-7 | TRBV9 | . | TGTGCCAGCAGCGTAGGCTCGACTAGCGGGGGTGGAGAGCAGTACTTC | CASSVGSTSGGGEQYF
. | TRBJ2-1 | TRBV5-1 | once | TGCGCCAGCAGCTTCGGGACTGGGGTCTACAATGAGCAGTTCTTC | CASSFGTGVYNEQFF
TRBD2 | TRBJ2-3 | TRBV28 | once | TGTGCCAGCAGCCCCCCCGGGACTAGCGGCCTCACAGATACGCAGTATTTT | CASSPPGTSGLTDTQYF
TRBD1 | TRBJ1-6 | TRBV5-1 | . | TGCGCCAGCAGCTTGGGAGGGGGACAGGCCCTCCACTTT | CASSLGGGQALHF
. | TRBJ2-2 | TRBV28 | . | TGTGCCAGCAGTTTAGTGAACAGTGCCGGGGAGCTGTTTTTT | CASSLVNSAGELFF
TRBD2 | TRBJ2-7 | TRBV28 | . | TGTGCCAGCAGTTCGGGGACTAGCGGGACCCTCGTAGGGCAGTACTTC | CASSSGTSGTLVGQYF
. | TRBJ1-2 | TRBV18 | . | TGTGCCAGCTCACTACCGGGGGGGAATGGCTACACCTTC | CASSLPGGNGYTF
TRBD2 | TRBJ2-3 | TRBV4-1 | . | TGCGCCAGCAGCCAAGGACTAGCGGGGGGGAGCACAGATACGCAGTATTTT | CASSQGLAGGSTDTQYF
. | TRBJ1-3 | TRBV5-1 | . | TGCGCCAGCAGCGCGGGACCGATTACTGGAAACACCATATATTTT | CASSAGPITGNTIYF
TRBD2 | TRBJ2-1 | TRBV9 | . | TGTGCCAGCAGCGTAGGCGGGAGGGCAGGAGATGAGCAGTTCTTC | CASSVGGRAGDEQFF
TRBD1 | TRBJ1-4 | TRBV29-1 | . | TGCAGCGTTGCGGTGGGACAGACTAATGAAAAACTGTTTTTT | CSVAVGQTNEKLFF
. | TRBJ1-2 | TRBV25-1 | . | TGTGCCAGCAGTGAATGGAAAGGGGTGTTTAGTGGCTACACCTTC | CASSEWKGVFSGYTF
TRBD1 | TRBJ1-2 | TRBV27 | once | TGTGCCAGCAGTCACAGGGGGCGAAACTATGGCTACACCTTC | CASSHRGRNYGYTF
TRBD1 | TRBJ1-2 | TRBV30 | . | TGTGCCTGGAGCGAGGGGGCAGGTGGCTACACCTTC | CAWSEGAGGYTF
TRBD2 | TRBJ2-3 | TRBV4-1 | . | TGCGCCAGCAGCCAAGAACTAGCGGGGGGGCAAGATACGCAGTATTTT | CASSQELAGGQDTQYF
. | TRBJ2-7 | TRBV3-1/TRBV3-2 | . | TGTGCCAGCAGCCAAGTCCCGGGTGCCTACGAGCAGTACTTC | CASSQVPGAYEQYF